Below are 15 T cell receptor beta chains sequenced from a single sample in a study of shared clonotypes between healthy human individuals. Assay: immunoSEQ multiplex PCR; the TCRdb copy retains only in-frame clones and omits some. The sample holds over a million clones; just under 99% are singletons and the top ten take roughly 0.35%. Material: naive CD4+ T cells sorted from blood. Specified subset: CD45RA+ positively selected. All receptors derive from a man aged 25 to 45 in good health.

This chain links TRBV14 with TRBJ2-5; D call uncertain. The CDR3 spans 13 residues. Trimming shortened V by 7 bases and J by 5 bases, and 14 bases separated the two germline ends. CDR1 and CDR2 (germline): SGHDN, FVKESK. The CDR3 here is CASNTRVLETQYF. The CDR3, as DNA: TGTGCCAGCAATACGAGAGTATTGGAGACCCAGTACTTC. The full variable domain, rest sourced from reference TRBV14 and TRBJ2-5, is EAGVTQFPSHSVIEKGQTVTLRCDPISGHDNLYWYRRVMGKEIKFLLHFVKESKQDESGMPNNRFLAERTGGTYSTLKVQPAELEDSGVYFCASNTRVLETQYFGPGTRLLVL.

This clone showed up just a few times. Other nucleotide sequences in the sample specify the same CDR3. The chain employs TRBV5-1 and TRBJ2-1; 9 bases match TRBD1. Germline lookup yields CDR1 SGHRS and CDR2 YFSETQ. The CDR3 is made up of 14 amino acids. Trimming took 4 bases from V and 3 from J; bases not matched to a gene: 2. The CDR3 sequence: CASSPGQGYNEQFF. CDR3 in DNA: TGCGCCAGCAGCCCGGGACAGGGCTACAATGAGCAGTTCTTC.

In its sample, this clone was seen once. The gene calls are TRBV7-3 and TRBJ2-3; D gene uncertain. The CDR3 has 11 residues. V was cut by 8 bases and J by 6 bases, with 9 bases left in between. Germline V gene sequence: CDR1 SGHTA, CDR2 FQGTGA. CDR3 in DNA: TGTGCCAGCGGCTACGGGGATACGCAGTATTTT. It codes for CASGYGDTQYF. The whole variable domain, filled in from reference TRBV7-3 and TRBJ2-3, reads GAGVSQTPSNKVTEKGKYVELRCDPISGHTALYWYRQSLGQGPEFLIYFQGTGAADDSGLPNDRFFAVRPEGSVSTLKIQRTERGDSAVYLCASGYGDTQYFGPGTRLTVL.

The rearrangement uses TRBV19 and TRBJ1-2, with a weak D call TRBD1 (5 bases). Trimming removed 5 bases from V and 8 bases from J, with 12 bases in between. The CDR3 is made up of 12 amino acids. Germline V gives CDR1 LNHDA, CDR2 SQIVND (reference sequence). The CDR3 loop reads CASSASRGGYTF. The CDR3 region has the DNA TGTGCCAGTAGTGCCAGCCGGGGGGGCTACACCTTC.

The chain carries TRBV29-1 and TRBJ2-3; 9 bases agree with TRBD1. The junction had 9 bases not matched to a gene; V was cut back by 7 bases and J by 1 base. Germline lookup yields CDR1 SQVTM and CDR2 ANQGSEA. The CDR3 extends over 15 amino acids. Here the CDR3 reads CSANPRDRGTDTQYF. CDR3 nucleotide sequence: TGCAGCGCAAACCCCCGGGACAGGGGCACAGATACGCAGTATTTT.

This chain uses TRBV7-9 with TRBJ1-2, with TRBD1 identical over 12 bases. This CDR3 is 17 amino acids long. The germline V gene encodes CDR1 SEHNR and CDR2 FQNEAQ (reference sequence). With V trimmed by 3 bases and J by 5 bases, 10 bases remained unmatched. CDR3 sequence reads: CASSFPRDRGREYGYTF. CDR3 DNA: TGTGCCAGCAGCTTTCCCCGGGACAGGGGGCGCGAATATGGCTACACCTTC.

V and J are TRBV7-8 and TRBJ1-5; 7 nucleotides match TRBD1. This CDR3 is built from 17 residues. J was trimmed by 0 bases and V by 1 base; bases with no gene match: 6. Germline V gene lookup returns CDR1 SGHVS and CDR2 FQNEAQ. CDR3 bases: TGTGCCAGCAGCTTAGTTCCCGACAGGGTTAGCAATCAGCCCCAGCATTTT. As protein: CASSLVPDRVSNQPQHF.

V gene TRBV28 combines with J gene TRBJ2-7; D is possibly TRBD1 or TRBD2 (5 bases each). This CDR3 spans 12 amino acids. Germline V gene data show CDR1 as MDHEN and CDR2 as SYDVKM. Trimming removed 6 bases at V and 9 bases at J, with 15 bases between. CDR3 in DNA: TGTGCCAGCAGGCCCGGGGCCCTTGGGCAGTACTTC. It specifies CASRPGALGQYF.

With regard to this clone: Sequence at one end of the junction differs from germline and may be a read error. The chain joins TRBV28 to TRBJ1-1, with unresolved D. Germline V gene sequence: CDR1 MDHEN, CDR2 SYDVKM. This CDR3 contains 14 residues. The CDR3 DNA reads as TGTGCCAGCAAGACCCTAGGCCGGAACGCTGAAGCTTTCTTT. Encoded protein: CASKTLGRNAEAFF.

This clone was observed a single time. This sequence joins TRBV6-1 and TRBJ2-2, with 7 bases fitting TRBD2. The germline V gene has CDR1 MNHNS and CDR2 SASEGT. With 4 bases clipped from V and 2 bases from J, the junction kept 7 bases outside the gene matches. The length of the CDR3 is 16 residues. CDR3 amino acids: CASSGLSGKNTGELFF. The DNA of the CDR3 is TGTGCCAGCAGTGGCCTGAGCGGGAAAAACACCGGGGAGCTGTTTTTT.

This rearrangement joins TRBV7-2 to TRBJ1-2, with D maybe TRBD1 (6 bases). The V and J ends lost 1 base and 8 bases respectively, with 14 bases between them. CDR1 SGHTA and CDR2 FQGNSA come from the germline V gene. The CDR3 extends over 14 amino acids. The CDR3 DNA is TGTGCCAGCAGCTTAGGGTACACAGGGAGAGGCTACACCTTC. This translates into CASSLGYTGRGYTF.

The chain is built from TRBV29-1 and TRBJ2-1; D not certain. Germline V gene lookup returns CDR1 SQVTM and CDR2 ANQGSEA. V shed 6 bases and J shed 0 bases, with 6 bases lying between them. CDR3 size: 12 residues. CDR3 in amino acids: CSVPSSYNEQFF. The CDR3 DNA sequence: TGCAGCGTCCCAAGCTCCTACAATGAGCAGTTCTTC.

This chain connects TRBV7-2 to TRBJ2-1; maybe TRBD1 (5 bases). Trimming took off 4 bases at V and 8 bases at J, with 15 bases between the two ends. CDR3 length: 14 residues. The germline V gene encodes CDR1 SGHTA and CDR2 FQGNSA. CDR3 amino acids: CASSSPPGRDEQFF. CDR3 bases: TGTGCCAGCAGCTCCCCCCCAGGGCGCGATGAGCAGTTCTTC.

Concerning this clone itself: Other DNA variants within this sample encode the same CDR3. This sequence joins TRBV5-4 and TRBJ1-5; D is undetermined. In germline, CDR1 is SGHNT, CDR2 YYREEE (reference sequence). V was shortened by 1 base and J by 0 bases, with 5 bases between the two germline ends. CDR3 length: 14 residues. The CDR3 DNA reads TGTGCCAGCAGCTTGTGGGGTAGCAATCAGCCCCAGCATTTT. Translating it yields CASSLWGSNQPQHF.

The J gene is TRBJ1-1, the V gene TRBV5-6, with a weak D call TRBD1 (5 bases). The germline V gene has CDR1 SGHDT and CDR2 YYEEEE. V was pared by 1 base and J by 0 bases, with 7 bases between. The CDR3 covers 14 residues. CDR3 coding DNA: TGTGCCAGCAGCTTGAAGGGGCTGAACACTGAAGCTTTCTTT. Translated, it gives CASSLKGLNTEAFF.